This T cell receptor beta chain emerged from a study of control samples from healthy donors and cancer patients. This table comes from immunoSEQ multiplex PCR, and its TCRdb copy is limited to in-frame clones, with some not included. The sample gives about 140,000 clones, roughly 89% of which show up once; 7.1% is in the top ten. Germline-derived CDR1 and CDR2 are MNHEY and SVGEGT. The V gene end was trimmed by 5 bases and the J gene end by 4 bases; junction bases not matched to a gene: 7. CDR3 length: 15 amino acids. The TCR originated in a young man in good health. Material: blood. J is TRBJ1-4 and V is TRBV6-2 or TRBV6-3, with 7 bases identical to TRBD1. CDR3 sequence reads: CASSTGTDGNEKLFF. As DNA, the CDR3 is TGTGCCAGCAGTACAGGGACAGATGGTAATGAAAAACTGTTTTTT.